Listed below are T cell receptor beta chains from one sample, sequenced in a study of cytomegalovirus exposure and HLA in healthy donors. Assay: immunoSEQ multiplex PCR; the TCRdb copy retains only in-frame clones and omits some. Of about 160,000 clones in the sample, approximately 89% were seen once. The sample comprised PBMCs. All receptors derive from a woman aged 18-30 years in good health and CMV-seropositive. CDR3s include the opening cysteine and the closing phenylalanine or tryptophan. The D gene is left open where the match is weak. Some rows have no size entry. The others give once, few or many, or a class for an expanded clone.

CDR3nt: TGCGCCAGCAGCTTGCCTAGCGGCAATGAGCAGTTCTTC
CDR3aa: CASSLPSGNEQFF
d_gene: TRBD2
abundance: .
j_gene: TRBJ2-1
v_gene: TRBV5-1

CDR3nt: TGCGCCAGCAGCCAACTAGCGTATGACGAGCAGTACTTC
CDR3aa: CASSQLAYDEQYF
d_gene: TRBD2
abundance: .
j_gene: TRBJ2-7
v_gene: TRBV5-1

CDR3nt: TGCGCCAGCAGCTTCCAGGCGCACAGGGAAATAGGTGGCTACACCTTC
CDR3aa: CASSFQAHREIGGYTF
d_gene: .
abundance: once
j_gene: TRBJ1-2
v_gene: TRBV5-1

CDR3nt: TGTGCCAGCAGTTACGGTAGCGGGAACTCCTACAATGAGCAGTTCTTC
CDR3aa: CASSYGSGNSYNEQFF
d_gene: TRBD2
abundance: .
j_gene: TRBJ2-1
v_gene: TRBV6-5

CDR3nt: TGCAGCGTTGACGCGGGGGGACAATCCTACGAGCAGTACTTC
CDR3aa: CSVDAGGQSYEQYF
d_gene: TRBD2
abundance: .
j_gene: TRBJ2-7
v_gene: TRBV29-1

CDR3nt: TGTGCCAGCAGCTTAAAGGGGTGGGCGAATCAGCCCCAGCATTTT
CDR3aa: CASSLKGWANQPQHF
d_gene: .
abundance: .
j_gene: TRBJ1-5
v_gene: TRBV7-8

CDR3nt: TGTGCCAGCTCACGTACACACTCTGGAAACACCATATATTTT
CDR3aa: CASSRTHSGNTIYF
d_gene: .
abundance: .
j_gene: TRBJ1-3
v_gene: TRBV18

CDR3nt: TGTGCCAGCAGTTCGGGGGGAGTTTCGAGCTCCTACGAGCAGTACTTC
CDR3aa: CASSSGGVSSSYEQYF
d_gene: TRBD2
abundance: .
j_gene: TRBJ2-7
v_gene: TRBV28

CDR3nt: TGCGCCAGCAGCGTGTCGGCTAGCGGGAAAGGGTACGAGCAGTACTTC
CDR3aa: CASSVSASGKGYEQYF
d_gene: TRBD2
abundance: few
j_gene: TRBJ2-7
v_gene: TRBV5-1

CDR3nt: TGTGCCTGGGCGAGCCTCCAAGAGACCCAGTACTTC
CDR3aa: CAWASLQETQYF
d_gene: .
abundance: once
j_gene: TRBJ2-5
v_gene: TRBV30

CDR3nt: TGCGCCAGCAGCTTGGAAGGGACTAGCGCCTACGAGCAGTACTTC
CDR3aa: CASSLEGTSAYEQYF
d_gene: TRBD2
abundance: .
j_gene: TRBJ2-7
v_gene: TRBV5-1

CDR3nt: TGTGCCAGCTCATTCCCTAGCGGCTCCTACAATGAGCAGTTCTTC
CDR3aa: CASSFPSGSYNEQFF
d_gene: TRBD2
abundance: .
j_gene: TRBJ2-1
v_gene: TRBV18

CDR3nt: TGTGCCAGCAGATTTGATAGATCGGAAGCTTTCTTT
CDR3aa: CASRFDRSEAFF
d_gene: .
abundance: .
j_gene: TRBJ1-1
v_gene: TRBV6-1

CDR3nt: TGCGCCAGCAGCCTGATACCCGGGGAGCAGTTCTTC
CDR3aa: CASSLIPGEQFF
d_gene: .
abundance: .
j_gene: TRBJ2-1
v_gene: TRBV5-1

CDR3nt: TGTGCCAGCAGCTTTTCCGGGGGGGTGGATACGCAGTATTTT
CDR3aa: CASSFSGGVDTQYF
d_gene: TRBD2
abundance: .
j_gene: TRBJ2-3
v_gene: TRBV2

CDR3nt: TGCAGCGAGCTGACAGGGGGGTGGGAGACCCAGTACTTC
CDR3aa: CSELTGGWETQYF
d_gene: TRBD1
abundance: .
j_gene: TRBJ2-5
v_gene: TRBV29-1

CDR3nt: TGTGCCAGCAGCCGCCTTGGGACTAGCAACGAGCAGTACTTC
CDR3aa: CASSRLGTSNEQYF
d_gene: TRBD2
abundance: .
j_gene: TRBJ2-7
v_gene: TRBV14

CDR3nt: TGTGCCAGCACCCCCGGGACTAGCGCAAACTACGAGCAGTACTTC
CDR3aa: CASTPGTSANYEQYF
d_gene: TRBD2
abundance: once
j_gene: TRBJ2-7
v_gene: TRBV7-9

CDR3nt: TGTGCCAGCAGCTTGGTAGTAGCGGGGAACACCGGGGAGCTGTTTTTT
CDR3aa: CASSLVVAGNTGELFF
d_gene: TRBD2
abundance: .
j_gene: TRBJ2-2
v_gene: TRBV5-8

CDR3nt: TGTGCCAGCGGGGTAGGACTAGCCGTCAATACGCAGTATTTT
CDR3aa: CASGVGLAVNTQYF
d_gene: TRBD2
abundance: .
j_gene: TRBJ2-3
v_gene: TRBV27

CDR3nt: TGTGCCAGTAGTGCGTCTAACTATGGCTACACCTTC
CDR3aa: CASSASNYGYTF
d_gene: .
abundance: .
j_gene: TRBJ1-2
v_gene: TRBV19

CDR3nt: TGTGCCAGCAGCCTTCGTCGAGGGGAGACCCAGTACTTC
CDR3aa: CASSLRRGETQYF
d_gene: .
abundance: .
j_gene: TRBJ2-5
v_gene: TRBV14

CDR3nt: TGTGCCAGCAGCTGGGACAGGGGGCTCGAAGGCTACACCTTC
CDR3aa: CASSWDRGLEGYTF
d_gene: TRBD1
abundance: .
j_gene: TRBJ1-2
v_gene: TRBV5-4

CDR3nt: TGTGCCAGCAGCTTATTGGAGAGGGCCTTTAGTAACTATGAGCAGTTCTTC
CDR3aa: CASSLLERAFSNYEQFF
d_gene: .
abundance: .
j_gene: TRBJ2-1
v_gene: TRBV7-8

CDR3nt: TGTGCCTCTAACCCGACTAGCGGGAGGACAACCTACAATGAGCAGTTCTTC
CDR3aa: CASNPTSGRTTYNEQFF
d_gene: TRBD2
abundance: once
j_gene: TRBJ2-1
v_gene: TRBV30

CDR3nt: TGTGCCAGCAGTGCCCCCGGGTTAGGGGAAGAGACCCAGTACTTC
CDR3aa: CASSAPGLGEETQYF
d_gene: .
abundance: .
j_gene: TRBJ2-5
v_gene: TRBV28

CDR3nt: TGCGCCAGCAACTCCGGGACAACTAATGAAAAACTGTTTTTT
CDR3aa: CASNSGTTNEKLFF
d_gene: .
abundance: .
j_gene: TRBJ1-4
v_gene: TRBV5-1

CDR3nt: TGTGCCAGCAGCGCCCGACAGGTTTTCTCCTACGAGCAGTACTTC
CDR3aa: CASSARQVFSYEQYF
d_gene: .
abundance: .
j_gene: TRBJ2-7
v_gene: TRBV7-9

CDR3nt: TGCGCCAGCAGCCAAGAAGGGGGACTAGCGGGACCAGATACGCAGTATTTT
CDR3aa: CASSQEGGLAGPDTQYF
d_gene: TRBD2
abundance: .
j_gene: TRBJ2-3
v_gene: TRBV4-3

CDR3nt: TGCGCCAGCAGCTTCGGGACTAGCGGGACCGCAGATACGCAGTATTTT
CDR3aa: CASSFGTSGTADTQYF
d_gene: TRBD2
abundance: .
j_gene: TRBJ2-3
v_gene: TRBV5-1

CDR3nt: TGTGCCAGCAGCCCCAGCGGGAGAGGGACCGGGGAGCTGTTTTTT
CDR3aa: CASSPSGRGTGELFF
d_gene: TRBD2
abundance: once
j_gene: TRBJ2-2
v_gene: TRBV6-6

CDR3nt: TGTGCCAGCAGCCAAGAAAAGGGGGGCGGGAGCTCTCTTGAGCAGTTCTTC
CDR3aa: CASSQEKGGGSSLEQFF
d_gene: .
abundance: .
j_gene: TRBJ2-1
v_gene: TRBV14

CDR3nt: TGTGCCAGCAGCTTCGGCAGGGCCACAGATACGCAGTATTTT
CDR3aa: CASSFGRATDTQYF
d_gene: .
abundance: .
j_gene: TRBJ2-3
v_gene: TRBV11-3

CDR3nt: TGTGCCAGCAGCAAAGGGCGGGTGTTCAACGAGCAGTACTTC
CDR3aa: CASSKGRVFNEQYF
d_gene: .
abundance: .
j_gene: TRBJ2-7
v_gene: TRBV9

CDR3nt: TGTGCCACCAGCAGGCGACTCTATGAGCAGTTCTTC
CDR3aa: CATSRRLYEQFF
d_gene: .
abundance: .
j_gene: TRBJ2-1
v_gene: TRBV15

CDR3nt: TGTGCCAGCAGCTTTAGCGGGAGTAGGTACGAGCAGTACTTC
CDR3aa: CASSFSGSRYEQYF
d_gene: TRBD2
abundance: .
j_gene: TRBJ2-7
v_gene: TRBV5-4

CDR3nt: TGTGCCAGCAGCCAAGGACAGAGAGACAATCAGCCCCAGCATTTT
CDR3aa: CASSQGQRDNQPQHF
d_gene: .
abundance: .
j_gene: TRBJ1-5
v_gene: TRBV9

CDR3nt: TGTGCCAGCAGCTTAGGGACAGGGCAAAACAATGAGCAGTTCTTC
CDR3aa: CASSLGTGQNNEQFF
d_gene: TRBD1
abundance: .
j_gene: TRBJ2-1
v_gene: TRBV5-4

CDR3nt: TGCGCCAGCAGCCTCCAAGGCGGAAAGAACAAAAACATTCAGTACTTC
CDR3aa: CASSLQGGKNKNIQYF
d_gene: .
abundance: .
j_gene: TRBJ2-4
v_gene: TRBV4-1

CDR3nt: TGTGCCAGCAGTTTGCAGCGCACGCTACAAAATGAGCAGTTCTTC
CDR3aa: CASSLQRTLQNEQFF
d_gene: .
abundance: .
j_gene: TRBJ2-1
v_gene: TRBV6-6

CDR3nt: TGTGCCAGCAATGGCGGGGTTTACACAGATACGCAGTATTTT
CDR3aa: CASNGGVYTDTQYF
d_gene: .
abundance: .
j_gene: TRBJ2-3
v_gene: TRBV6-1

CDR3nt: TGTGCCAGCAGCTTATCCCCAGGGGAGCAGTACTTC
CDR3aa: CASSLSPGEQYF
d_gene: .
abundance: few
j_gene: TRBJ2-7
v_gene: TRBV7-2

CDR3nt: TGTGCCAGCAGTTCGAGGCGCAGGGGGTTAGGAAACACCATATATTTT
CDR3aa: CASSSRRRGLGNTIYF
d_gene: TRBD1
abundance: .
j_gene: TRBJ1-3
v_gene: TRBV6-5

CDR3nt: TGTGCCAGCAGTCTACAGGGGGCCGGACCCGGGGAGCTGTTTTTT
CDR3aa: CASSLQGAGPGELFF
d_gene: TRBD1
abundance: once
j_gene: TRBJ2-2
v_gene: TRBV6-6

CDR3nt: TGTGCCTGGAGTGACAAAGTTGGTGGAAACACCATATATTTT
CDR3aa: CAWSDKVGGNTIYF
d_gene: .
abundance: .
j_gene: TRBJ1-3
v_gene: TRBV30

CDR3nt: TGTGCCAGCAGCCCAGACGGGTACACTGAAGCTTTCTTT
CDR3aa: CASSPDGYTEAFF
d_gene: .
abundance: .
j_gene: TRBJ1-1
v_gene: TRBV7-8

CDR3nt: TGTGCCAGTAGTGAACAGGGTACCTATGGCTACACCTTC
CDR3aa: CASSEQGTYGYTF
d_gene: .
abundance: few
j_gene: TRBJ1-2
v_gene: TRBV19

CDR3nt: TGTGCCAGCAGCGTAGTACGGGAGGACTACAATGAGCAGTTCTTC
CDR3aa: CASSVVREDYNEQFF
d_gene: TRBD2
abundance: .
j_gene: TRBJ2-1
v_gene: TRBV9

CDR3nt: TGCGCCAGCAGCCAGACCTGGAGCTCCTACGAGCAGTACTTC
CDR3aa: CASSQTWSSYEQYF
d_gene: .
abundance: .
j_gene: TRBJ2-7
v_gene: TRBV4-1

CDR3nt: TGCGCCAGCAGTGTCTCACTAGCGGGAGGGCTCAATGAGCAGTTCTTC
CDR3aa: CASSVSLAGGLNEQFF
d_gene: TRBD2
abundance: .
j_gene: TRBJ2-1
v_gene: TRBV10-1

CDR3nt: TGTGCCAGCAGCTTAGGGGGGGTCGAGCAGTACTTC
CDR3aa: CASSLGGVEQYF
d_gene: .
abundance: .
j_gene: TRBJ2-7
v_gene: TRBV11-2

CDR3nt: TGTGCCAGCTCACCATGGCAGGTCTCTGGAAACACCATATATTTT
CDR3aa: CASSPWQVSGNTIYF
d_gene: .
abundance: .
j_gene: TRBJ1-3
v_gene: TRBV18

CDR3nt: TGCGCCAGCAGCCGAGGCGGAGGGGCGACCTATAGCAATCAGCCCCAGCATTTT
CDR3aa: CASSRGGGATYSNQPQHF
d_gene: .
abundance: .
j_gene: TRBJ1-5
v_gene: TRBV4-1

CDR3nt: TGTGCCAGCAGCTTAAACAGAGACTCCTACGAGCAGTACTTC
CDR3aa: CASSLNRDSYEQYF
d_gene: .
abundance: .
j_gene: TRBJ2-7
v_gene: TRBV7-3

CDR3nt: TGTGCCAGCCGTAAGCGGGAGTCCACAGATACGCAGTATTTT
CDR3aa: CASRKRESTDTQYF
d_gene: TRBD2
abundance: .
j_gene: TRBJ2-3
v_gene: TRBV7-2